The 3 T cell receptor beta chains in this list originate from one sample, sequenced in a study of identical twins (dated by TCRdb to about 2016). The library relied on 5' RACE. The reads were generated on an Illumina HiSeq 2000. The public reads were reprocessed in TCRdb via fastp at Q25 and MiXCR, keeping in-frame beta chains. Duplicate CDR3 protein sequences are folded into a single record with the most common DNA and genes. This sample has hundreds of thousands of distinct CDR3 sequences in its table, and 8.6% of those were observed once. Jointly, the top ten make up about 0.98% of the sample. In addition, the sample was reused for a study of yellow fever vaccine responses in identical twins.

Material for sequencing was PBMCs. Receptors were obtained from a woman aged 18 to 35 in good health.

In this sample, this clonotype turned up a few times. This rearrangement joins TRBV29-1 to TRBJ2-2; TRBD2 matches 7 bases. This CDR3 region has 16 residues. V dropped 2 bases and J dropped 0; count of bases not matched to a gene: 6. CDR1 and CDR2 from the germline V gene are SQVTM and ANQGSEA. CDR3: CSVELAESANTGELFF. The CDR3 DNA sequence: TGCAGCGTTGAACTAGCGGAGAGCGCGAACACCGGGGAGCTGTTTTTT.

The chain links TRBV3-1 to TRBJ2-5; the D is unclear. CDR1 LGHDT and CDR2 YNNKEL come from the germline V gene (reference sequence). Trimming cost V 1 base and J 5 bases, with 11 bases left between them. This CDR3 contains 14 residues. The DNA of the CDR3 is TGTGCCAGCAGCCAAGCCACGGCCGGGGAGACCCAGTACTTC. Translated, it gives CASSQATAGETQYF.

This chain connects TRBV3-1 to TRBJ2-5, with TRBD2 matching 7 bases. The CDR3 contains 15 residues. Trimming at V came to 6 bases and at J to 0 bases, leaving 7 bases not matched to a gene. CDR1 is LGHDT and CDR2 is YNNKEL in the germline V gene (reference sequence). The CDR3 region is CASRTSSIHQETQYF. CDR3 coding DNA: TGTGCCAGCAGGACTAGCTCTATACACCAAGAGACCCAGTACTTC.